A selection of T cell receptor beta chains follows, all from one sample in a study of T cell repertoires in cytomegalovirus infection. TCRdb reprocessed the reads with MiXCR, giving one entry per CDR3 protein. The sample lists about 920,000 distinct CDR3 sequences; more than 25% were seen once. Antigen specificity for these receptors is unknown. The sample here was cultured CD8+ T cells from PBMCs, taken from culture after CMV antigen stimulation. Receptors were obtained from a human donor in good health (CMV status not recorded). Some clones in this sample may be carry-over from other donors' samples. Both conserved end residues are part of each CDR3. Fields, in order: V gene, J gene, CDR3 protein.

V: TRBV4-1; J: TRBJ1-1; CDR3: CASSQEEGDYTEAFF
V: TRBV4-1; J: TRBJ2-1; CDR3: CASSQDLRQGPLPSYNEQFF
V: TRBV6-1; J: TRBJ2-2; CDR3: CASSEFRTSFDTGELFF
V: TRBV28; J: TRBJ1-1; CDR3: CASSRYLWGKNTEAFF
V: TRBV12-3/TRBV12-4; J: TRBJ2-3; CDR3: CASSFPGLAGLGDTQYF
V: TRBV7-6; J: TRBJ2-3; CDR3: CASSLIHADTQYF
V: TRBV6-2/TRBV6-3; J: TRBJ1-5; CDR3: CASSYTDQPQHF
V: TRBV6-4; J: TRBJ1-2; CDR3: CASSDSEQGNDYGYTF
V: TRBV27; J: TRBJ2-1; CDR3: CASSFRAGSYNEQFF
V: TRBV7-4; J: TRBJ1-2; CDR3: CASSLGGQGAINYGYTF
V: TRBV6-1; J: TRBJ1-1; CDR3: CASIRDRIPNTEAFF
V: TRBV5-4; J: TRBJ1-1; CDR3: CASNNPTGAATEAFF
V: TRBV7-6; J: TRBJ2-7; CDR3: CASSQGGGAPYEQYF
V: TRBV28; J: TRBJ2-1; CDR3: CASSLSRGKESAAPFEQFF
V: TRBV2; J: TRBJ1-1; CDR3: CASTRRMNTEAFF
V: TRBV18; J: TRBJ2-5; CDR3: CASSMNGEFQETQYF
V: TRBV5-1; J: TRBJ1-2; CDR3: CASSLWTEANYGYTF
V: TRBV12-3/TRBV12-4; J: TRBJ2-1; CDR3: CASREARRVVEQFF
V: TRBV7-8; J: TRBJ1-5; CDR3: CASSYVGGIDQPQHF
V: TRBV4-3; J: TRBJ2-5; CDR3: CASSQDVQGVRETQYF
V: TRBV25-1; J: TRBJ1-2; CDR3: CASSQGVYTF
V: TRBV2; J: TRBJ1-2; CDR3: CASSEDLVVGTNLYTF
V: TRBV12-3/TRBV12-4; J: TRBJ1-2; CDR3: CASIGESGESFNYGYTF
V: TRBV6-5; J: TRBJ1-5; CDR3: CASRGGGESLDQPQHF
V: TRBV5-1; J: TRBJ2-1; CDR3: CASSSLTGPYNEQFF
V: TRBV20-1; J: TRBJ2-1; CDR3: CSARDRGKVTYNEQFF
V: TRBV6-1; J: TRBJ1-4; CDR3: CASSEATVTTTNEKLFF
V: TRBV6-6; J: TRBJ1-2; CDR3: CASSYSPLLPRQGAEGYTF
V: TRBV4-1; J: TRBJ2-7; CDR3: CASSGGTRSYEQYF
V: TRBV11-2; J: TRBJ2-1; CDR3: CASSLLRTSGGWEQFF
V: TRBV7-2; J: TRBJ2-5; CDR3: CASTQSFNSGGALTQYF
V: TRBV7-2; J: TRBJ1-5; CDR3: CASSPELGTGYSNQPQHF
V: TRBV4-1; J: TRBJ2-4; CDR3: CASSQVTGTNIQYF
V: TRBV18; J: TRBJ1-3; CDR3: CASSRSGLAGGNTIYF
V: TRBV7-2; J: TRBJ2-1; CDR3: CASSFLGTGLEQFF
V: TRBV6-2/TRBV6-3; J: TRBJ1-2; CDR3: CASSYFRGPNYGYTF
V: TRBV4-1; J: TRBJ1-1; CDR3: CASSHTGAETEAFF
V: TRBV19; J: TRBJ1-1; CDR3: CATMGPKLFF
V: TRBV7-6; J: TRBJ1-6; CDR3: CASSRDSFYNSPLHF
V: TRBV5-1; J: TRBJ2-5; CDR3: CASRTGSPETQYF
V: TRBV2; J: TRBJ2-5; CDR3: CASSTPSGGLGSQYF
V: TRBV7-9; J: TRBJ2-7; CDR3: CAEAVDEQYF